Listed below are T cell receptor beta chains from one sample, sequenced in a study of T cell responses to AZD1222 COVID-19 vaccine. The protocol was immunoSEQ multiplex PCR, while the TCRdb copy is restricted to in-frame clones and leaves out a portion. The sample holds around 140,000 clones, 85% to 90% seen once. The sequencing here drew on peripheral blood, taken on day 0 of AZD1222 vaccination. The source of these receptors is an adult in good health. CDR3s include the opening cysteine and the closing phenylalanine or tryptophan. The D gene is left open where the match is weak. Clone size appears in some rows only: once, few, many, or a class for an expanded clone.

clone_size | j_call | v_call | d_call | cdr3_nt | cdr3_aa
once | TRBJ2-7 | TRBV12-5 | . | TGTGCTAGTGGTCCCCGGGACGGTGCCTACGAGCAGTACTTC | CASGPRDGAYEQYF
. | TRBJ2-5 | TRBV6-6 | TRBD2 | TGTGCCAGCAGTTACAGACTAGCGGGGGGGCGGGAGACCCAGTACTTC | CASSYRLAGGRETQYF
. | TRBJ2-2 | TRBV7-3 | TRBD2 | TGTGCCAGCAGCTTAGGACCCCCCTCTAGCGGAATTTACGGGGAGCTGTTTTTT | CASSLGPPSSGIYGELFF
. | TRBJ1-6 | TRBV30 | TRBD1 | TGTGCCTGGAGTCCGGGACAGGGGTTGAGTCCCCTCCACTTT | CAWSPGQGLSPLHF
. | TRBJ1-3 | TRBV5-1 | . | TGCGCCAGCAGCTTGGAGACCTCCTCTGGAAACACCATATATTTT | CASSLETSSGNTIYF
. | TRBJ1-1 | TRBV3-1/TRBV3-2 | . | TGTGCCAGCAGCCAAGATAGACAGTCCATGAACACTGAAGCTTTCTTT | CASSQDRQSMNTEAFF
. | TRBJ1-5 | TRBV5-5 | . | TGTGCCAGCAGCTTCGTCGTGGGCACCTCGAAGAGTCAGCCCCAGCATTTT | CASSFVVGTSKSQPQHF
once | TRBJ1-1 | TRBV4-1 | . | TGCGCCAGCAGCGGTCCGGCGGGGATTAACACTGAAGCTTTCTTT | CASSGPAGINTEAFF
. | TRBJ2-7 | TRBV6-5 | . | TGTGCCAGCAGCCTCGTGGGACATTATTACGAGCAGTACTTC | CASSLVGHYYEQYF
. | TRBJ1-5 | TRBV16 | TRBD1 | TGTGCCAGCAGCCAATCCAGGGGGCAGGGAATGCAGCCCCAGCATTTT | CASSQSRGQGMQPQHF
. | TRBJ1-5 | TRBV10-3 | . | TGTGCCATCAGTGATACGGCACACAATCAGCCCCAGCATTTT | CAISDTAHNQPQHF
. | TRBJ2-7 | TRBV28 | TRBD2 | TGTGCCAGCAGTTTATATCGGACTAGCGGGAGATACGAGCAGTACTTC | CASSLYRTSGRYEQYF
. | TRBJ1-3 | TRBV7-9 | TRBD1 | TGTGCCAGCAGCTCTCCTGGGACAGGGGGCGCAAGTTCTGGAAACACCATATATTTT | CASSSPGTGGASSGNTIYF
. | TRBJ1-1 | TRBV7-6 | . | TGTGCCAGCAGCTTAGGGGCGGGGAACACTGAAGCTTTCTTT | CASSLGAGNTEAFF
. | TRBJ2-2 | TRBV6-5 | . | TGTGCCAGCAGGGGGACCGGGGAGCTGTTTTTT | CASRGTGELFF
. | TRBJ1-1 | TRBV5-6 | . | TGTGCCAGCAGCTTGTACACGGGCACTGAAGCTTTCTTT | CASSLYTGTEAFF
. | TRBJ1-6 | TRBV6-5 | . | TGTGCCAGCAGTTACTCTCGGCAGGGGTCTTCACCCCTCCACTTT | CASSYSRQGSSPLHF
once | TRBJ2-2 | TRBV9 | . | TGTGCCAGCAGCGTAGGCCAGACCTGGAACACCGGGGAGCTGTTTTTT | CASSVGQTWNTGELFF
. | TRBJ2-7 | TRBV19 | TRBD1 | TGTGCCAGTAGCCGGGGTGGGACAGGGTCCTACGAGCAGTACTTC | CASSRGGTGSYEQYF
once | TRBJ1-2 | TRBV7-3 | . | TGTGCCAGCAGCTTAACGGGGATTGGGGATGGCTACACCTTC | CASSLTGIGDGYTF
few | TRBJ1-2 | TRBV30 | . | TGTGCCTGGAGTGTACCAGGGATGGGGAAGGGCTATGGCTACACCTTC | CAWSVPGMGKGYGYTF
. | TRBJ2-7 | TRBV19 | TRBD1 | TGTGCCAGTACTTCCGGGACAGGGGACTACTACGAGCAGTACTTC | CASTSGTGDYYEQYF
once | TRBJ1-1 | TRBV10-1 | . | TGCGCCAGCAGTGACGGGGGGCGAAGGAACACTGAAGCTTTCTTT | CASSDGGRRNTEAFF
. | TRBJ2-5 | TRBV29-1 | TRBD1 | TGCAGCGGTAGGGACAGGGGCTACGAGACCCAGTACTTC | CSGRDRGYETQYF
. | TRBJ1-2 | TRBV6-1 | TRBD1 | TGTGCCAGCAGTGAAGCCGACAGGGGCCACACTAACTATGGCTACACCTTC | CASSEADRGHTNYGYTF
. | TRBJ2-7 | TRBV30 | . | TGTGCCTGGAGTGTCAGTGGAGGGGGAACCTACGAGCAGTACTTC | CAWSVSGGGTYEQYF
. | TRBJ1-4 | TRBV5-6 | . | TGTGCCAGCAGCTTGGGTAGCTGGGATGAAAAACTGTTTTTT | CASSLGSWDEKLFF
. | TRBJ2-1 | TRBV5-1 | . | TGCGCCAGCAGCTTAAGCTCCCAGTACAATGAGCAGTTCTTC | CASSLSSQYNEQFF
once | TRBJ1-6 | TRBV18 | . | TGTGCCAGCTCACCACGTGAAGGGAACAATTCACCCCTCCACTTT | CASSPREGNNSPLHF
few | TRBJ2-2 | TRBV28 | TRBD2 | TGTGCCAGCCGTCGGTCTAGCGGGAACACCGGGGAGCTGTTTTTT | CASRRSSGNTGELFF
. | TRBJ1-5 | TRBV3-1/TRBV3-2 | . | TGTGCCAGCAGCCAGGGACTGACCAATCAGCCCCAGCATTTT | CASSQGLTNQPQHF
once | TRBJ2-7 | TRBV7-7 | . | TGTGCCAGCAGCCCAGAACCGGGACAAACCTACGAGCAGTACTTC | CASSPEPGQTYEQYF
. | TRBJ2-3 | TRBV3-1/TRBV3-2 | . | TGTGCCAGCAGCCAAGTAAACACAGATACGCAGTATTTT | CASSQVNTDTQYF
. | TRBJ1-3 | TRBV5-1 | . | TGCGCCAGCAGCCCGTTGGACATAACTGGAAACACCATATATTTT | CASSPLDITGNTIYF
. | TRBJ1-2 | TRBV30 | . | TGTGCCTCGGGCCTGGGGCCATTC | CASGLGPF
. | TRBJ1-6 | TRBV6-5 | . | TGTGCCAGCAAGACTGGCAGAGACTTCAATTCACCCCTCCACTTT | CASKTGRDFNSPLHF
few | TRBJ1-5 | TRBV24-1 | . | TGTGCCACCAGTGAAAGGACCGGGGGAGGAAATCAGCCCCAGCATTTT | CATSERTGGGNQPQHF
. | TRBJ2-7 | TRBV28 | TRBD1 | TGTGCCAGCACCCGAGGTGGGACAGGGAACGAGCAGTACTTC | CASTRGGTGNEQYF
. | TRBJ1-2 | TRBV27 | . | TGTGCCAGCAGTTTATCGGGCCGGTCGGGTGACTATGGCTACACCTTC | CASSLSGRSGDYGYTF
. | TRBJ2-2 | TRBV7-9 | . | TGTGCCAGCAGGCGGCAGGGGAAAATCTCGGGGGAGCTGTTTTTT | CASRRQGKISGELFF
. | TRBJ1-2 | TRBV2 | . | TGTGCCAGCAGAGCAGGAGTCGGCTACACCTTC | CASRAGVGYTF
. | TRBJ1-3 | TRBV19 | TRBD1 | TGTGCCAGTAGCTACCGGGACAGAAGAAACACCATATATTTT | CASSYRDRRNTIYF
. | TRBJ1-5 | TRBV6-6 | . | TGTGCCAGCAGTTCTCAAAATCAGCCCCAGCATTTT | CASSSQNQPQHF
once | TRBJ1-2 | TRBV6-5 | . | TGTGCCAGCATCGCCCCAGGGAGAGGCTACACCTTC | CASIAPGRGYTF
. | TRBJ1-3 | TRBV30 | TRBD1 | TGTGCCTGGAGAGGGGGCCCCCTTATCCCTGGAAACACCATATATTTT | CAWRGGPLIPGNTIYF
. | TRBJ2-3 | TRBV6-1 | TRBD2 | TGTGCCAGCAGTGAAGTTCTAGCGGGCACAGATACGCAGTATTTT | CASSEVLAGTDTQYF
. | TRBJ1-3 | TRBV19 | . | TGTGCCAGTAGGCTGGGGAGCGGAAACACCATATATTTT | CASRLGSGNTIYF
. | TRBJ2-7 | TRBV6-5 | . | TGTGCCAGCGGACCCGGGACGTACTCCTACGAGCAGTACTTC | CASGPGTYSYEQYF
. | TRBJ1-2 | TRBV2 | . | TGTGCCAGCAGTGATCATCAGGGCCGTGGCTACACCTTC | CASSDHQGRGYTF
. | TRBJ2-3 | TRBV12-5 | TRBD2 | TGTGCTAGTGGCCTTAGCGGGAGCGGGGATACGCAGTATTTT | CASGLSGSGDTQYF
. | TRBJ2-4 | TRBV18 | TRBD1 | TGTGCCAGCTCACTCCCAGGGGGCAAAAACATTCAGTACTTC | CASSLPGGKNIQYF
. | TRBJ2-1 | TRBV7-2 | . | TGTGCCAGCAGCTTAGAAATTGGCAATGAGCAGTTCTTC | CASSLEIGNEQFF
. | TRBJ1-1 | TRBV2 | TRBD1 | TGTGCCAGCACAGAACAGGGGTACACTGAAGCTTTCTTT | CASTEQGYTEAFF